Below are 15 T cell receptor beta chains sequenced from a single sample in a study of beta chain features in type 1 diabetes (dated by TCRdb to 2016 to 2018). These TCRs are of unknown antigen specificity. Library preparation was by the immunoSEQ multiplex PCR assay. The entire isolated RNA was reverse transcribed using the High Capacity cDNA Reverse Transcription Kit, and thus expressed TCRB transcripts were sequenced. Imported from immuneACCESS, the table was reduced by TCRdb to in-frame sequences with V and J called. These copies leave out some clones; in studies compared against another copy, an unresolved V gene accounts for under half, and the cause of the remainder is not known. In all, the sample holds roughly 100,000 clones, and approximately 30% of those were seen once. The ten largest clones add up to more than 0.45% of the sample. What the authors observed across the whole study: Type 1 diabetes patients showed a moderate but significant shortening of TCRB CDR3 length in all four CD4+ subsets.

What was sequenced was central memory CD4+ T cells from blood. The source of these receptors is a woman aged 18-35 years with type 1 diabetes.

The sample holds a few counts of this clone. This chain joins TRBV4-1 and TRBJ2-1, with a weak D call TRBD1 (6 bases). Germline V gene sequence: CDR1 MGHRA, CDR2 YSYEKL. Between the trimmed V and J ends, which lost 0 bases and 6 bases, there was a span of 18 bases. The CDR3 runs to 17 residues. CDR3 sequence: CASSQDRNRVVANEQFF. The CDR3, as DNA: TGCGCCAGCAGCCAAGATCGAAACAGGGTTGTGGCCAATGAGCAGTTCTTC.

The chain couples TRBV10-3 to TRBJ2-5; possible D gene TRBD2, 5 bases. Germline loops: CDR1 ENHRY, CDR2 SYGVKD. The V gene lost 6 bases and the J gene lost 0 bases, with 11 bases spanning the gap. The CDR3 has 14 amino acids. The CDR3 DNA sequence: TGTGCCATCAGGCCCCGAGGGAACCAAGAGACCCAGTACTTC. Translating it yields CAIRPRGNQETQYF.

The chain carries TRBV7-2 and TRBJ1-5, with D possibly matching TRBD1 (6 bases). The length of the CDR3 is 15 residues. Trimming took 5 bases from V and 0 from J, leaving 11 bases between them. Germline CDR1 is SGHTA and CDR2 is FQGNSA. The CDR3 nucleotides are TGTGCCAGCAGCGACGGGACAAATAGCAATCAGCCCCAGCATTTT. As protein: CASSDGTNSNQPQHF.

This clone has more than one count but fewer than ten. In this CDR3 the conserved last residue, phenylalanine or tryptophan, is missing, so a read error is likely. The DNA is left out, because the CDR3 cannot be placed on it with certainty; the CDR3 is given as TCRdb lists it. The chain is built from TRBV2 and TRBJ1-2; TRBD1 is the table's D call and was not checked against the DNA. The germline gives CDR1 SNHLY, CDR2 FYNNEI. The CDR3 numbers 10 amino acids, ends counted. This CDR3 is CASITGSSGI.

The J gene is TRBJ2-7, the V gene TRBV28; 9 bases fit TRBD1. Germline V gives CDR1 MDHEN, CDR2 SYDVKM. The CDR3 contains 14 residues. With V trimmed by 3 bases and J by 5 bases, 5 bases remained unmatched. CDR3 DNA sequence: TGTGCCAGCAGTTTGTCGGACAGGGGTAACGAGCAGTACTTC. Encoded protein: CASSLSDRGNEQYF.

The chain links TRBV18 to TRBJ1-1; the D is unclear. Germline CDR1 reads KGHSH; CDR2 reads LQKENI. Trimming removed 0 bases at V and 5 bases at J, with 4 bases between. CDR3 length: 12 amino acids. CDR3 coding DNA: TGTGCCAGCTCACCACCGGCAACTGAAGCTTTCTTT. Protein product: CASSPPATEAFF.

In its sample, this clone was seen a few times. The chain couples TRBV30 to TRBJ1-5, with TRBD1 as a possible D gene (5 bases). Germline lookup yields CDR1 GTSNPN and CDR2 SVGIG (reference sequence). The germline V and J ends were trimmed by 3 bases and 6 bases, with 18 bases remaining between them. The CDR3 is 15 residues long. In DNA, the CDR3 is TGTGCCTGGAGCATGGACACGGGCGGGGGTCAGCCCCAGCATTTT. This translates into CAWSMDTGGGQPQHF.

This rearrangement joins TRBV15 to TRBJ2-7; 10 positions agree with TRBD1. The CDR3 loop spans 15 amino acids. Trimming at V came to 4 bases and at J to 1 base, leaving 4 bases not matched to a gene. Germline V gives CDR1 LNHNV, CDR2 YYDKDF (reference sequence). Here the CDR3 reads CATSKGQGMSYEQYV. The CDR3 DNA is TGTGCCACCAGCAAGGGACAGGGGATGTCCTACGAGCAGTACGTC.

This rearrangement joins TRBV11-2 to TRBJ2-1; weak D call: TRBD2 (5 bases). V dropped 7 bases and J dropped 6 bases, with 19 bases sitting between them. The CDR3 extends over 15 amino acids. From germline, CDR1 is SGHAT and CDR2 FQNNGV. The CDR3 region has the DNA TGTGCCAGCACCCCCGGGGAGTGGGTGAGCAATGAGCAGTTCTTC. Translated: CASTPGEWVSNEQFF.

This clone has a handful of counts. V usage is TRBV2 and J usage is TRBJ2-3; 13 bases fit TRBD2. V gave up 6 bases and J gave up 10 bases; unmatched junction bases: 7. Germline V gene sequence: CDR1 SNHLY, CDR2 FYNNEI. This CDR3 is built from 14 residues. Here the CDR3 reads CASSPRTSGSSQYF. CDR3 DNA sequence: TGTGCCAGCAGCCCCAGGACTAGCGGGAGCTCGCAGTATTTT.

This clone was observed a few times. The chain carries TRBV19 and TRBJ1-5; 7 nucleotides align to TRBD1. CDR3 size: 16 residues. Germline-derived CDR1 and CDR2 are LNHDA and SQIVND (reference sequence). V trimming: 4 bases; J trimming: 1 base; junction bases outside the gene matches: 7. The CDR3 loop is CASSTAGTASNQPQHF. The CDR3 DNA reads as TGTGCCAGTAGTACAGCCGGGACAGCGAGCAATCAGCCCCAGCATTTT.

In this sample, this clone turned up a few times. The V gene is TRBV7-8, the J gene TRBJ2-1; 8 nucleotides match TRBD1. Germline CDR1 reads SGHVS; CDR2 reads FQNEAQ. The V and J ends lost 6 bases and 8 bases, in that order; junction bases with no gene match: 12. This CDR3 spans 15 amino acids. CDR3 region: CASSRTGNRLDEQFF. In DNA form, the CDR3 reads TGTGCCAGCAGTCGGACAGGGAATCGACTTGATGAGCAGTTCTTC.

The V call is TRBV18, the J call TRBJ2-1; a weak D match, TRBD2 (5 bases). With 4 bases removed from V and 5 bases from J, the gap between germline ends came to 9 bases. Germline values: CDR1 KGHSH, CDR2 LQKENI. The CDR3 totals 13 residues. This CDR3 reads CASSLEGNNEQFF. CDR3 sequence (DNA): TGTGCCAGCTCACTAGAGGGAAACAATGAGCAGTTCTTC.

V gene TRBV4-2 combines with J gene TRBJ2-5; 12 bases line up with TRBD2. The CDR3 consists of 16 residues. In germline, CDR1 is LGHNA, CDR2 YNFKEQ. J gave up 3 bases and V 1 base, and 3 bases lay outside the gene matches. Here the CDR3 DNA reads TGTGCCAGCAGCCAAGGGACTAGCGGGACTAAAGAGACCCAGTACTTC. Translating gives CASSQGTSGTKETQYF.

This chain uses TRBV5-6 with TRBJ2-7; 15 bases fit TRBD2. Germline loops: CDR1 SGHDT, CDR2 YYEEEE. After removal of 2 bases from V and 6 bases from J, the junction contained 9 bases not matched to a gene. CDR3 length: 17 amino acids. CDR3 sequence: CASSFGLAGGLLGEQYF. DNA of the CDR3: TGTGCCAGCAGCTTTGGACTAGCGGGAGGGCTCCTCGGCGAGCAGTACTTC.